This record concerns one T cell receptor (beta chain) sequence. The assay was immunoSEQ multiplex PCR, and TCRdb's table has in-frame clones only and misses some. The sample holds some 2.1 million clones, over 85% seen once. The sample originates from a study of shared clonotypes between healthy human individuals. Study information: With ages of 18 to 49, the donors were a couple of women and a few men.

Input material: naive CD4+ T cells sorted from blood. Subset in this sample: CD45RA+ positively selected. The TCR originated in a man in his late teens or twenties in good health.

In DNA form, the CDR3 reads TGTGCCACCAGCAGTTCCCGGGTAGACTATGGCTACACCTTC. Translated: CATSSSRVDYGYTF. V usage is TRBV15 and J usage is TRBJ1-2; D is undetermined. Trimming pared 3 bases from V and 3 bases from J, leaving 11 bases between. CDR1 LNHNV and CDR2 YYDKDF come from the germline V gene (reference sequence). The CDR3 consists of 14 residues.